What follows is one T cell receptor beta chain and its context. Its antigen is currently unknown. The TCR beta cDNA libraries contained unique molecular identifiers. TCRdb called the PCR reads again in MiXCR, with one record for every CDR3 protein. The sample consists of hundreds of thousands of distinct CDR3 sequences, around 44% of them appearing once. This record belongs to a study of post-analysis software for immune sequencing data. The study, taken as a whole, reports: In multiple sclerosis, normalized Chao1 diversity was significantly below that of controls. Under F measure analysis, samples from one preparation batch co-clustered strongly.

The sequencing sample was made of blood. The sequence derives from a girl aged 5-17 years with multiple sclerosis.

Here the CDR3 reads CATKPLGTTGELFF. The CDR3 nucleotides are TGCGCCACCAAACCTCTAGGGACCACCGGGGAGCTGTTTTTT. This chain links TRBV5-1 with TRBJ2-2; either TRBD1 or TRBD2 may supply D (5 bases each). The length of the CDR3 is 14 residues. Looked up from germline, CDR1 is SGHRS and CDR2 is YFSETQ. With 9 bases removed from V and 4 bases from J, the gap between germline ends came to 16 bases.